The present entry profiles one T cell receptor (beta chain) with its context. Its cognate antigen is unknown. The validation cohort, a group of around 130 subjects, included the donors and was separate from the roughly 670-subject first cohort. This sample was taken from a study of cytomegalovirus exposure and HLA in healthy donors. Study summary: The 120 validation repertoires were produced on the same platform as the 650 to 800 repertoires of the first cohort. This was reported in a later analysis.

Sequencing used immunoSEQ multiplex PCR; TCRdb keeps in-frame clones, though not all of them. The repertoire holds about 220,000 clones, with just under 90% as singletons. V lost 1 base, J lost 2 bases, and 14 bases lay in between. Germline V gene data show CDR1 as LGHNA and CDR2 as YNFKEQ. The CDR3 is made up of 16 amino acids. Findings and limits, study-wide: Researchers reported that a few CMV-associated chains were confirmed in vitro as CMV antigen-specific.

This receptor was obtained from a man aged 18-30 years in good health and CMV-seronegative. The specimen sequenced was PBMCs. The J gene is TRBJ1-2, the V gene TRBV4-2; D is undetermined. The CDR3 reads CASSQAGYIGNYGYTF. CDR3 sequence (DNA): TGTGCCAGCAGCCAAGCCGGCTACATCGGGAACTATGGCTACACCTTC.